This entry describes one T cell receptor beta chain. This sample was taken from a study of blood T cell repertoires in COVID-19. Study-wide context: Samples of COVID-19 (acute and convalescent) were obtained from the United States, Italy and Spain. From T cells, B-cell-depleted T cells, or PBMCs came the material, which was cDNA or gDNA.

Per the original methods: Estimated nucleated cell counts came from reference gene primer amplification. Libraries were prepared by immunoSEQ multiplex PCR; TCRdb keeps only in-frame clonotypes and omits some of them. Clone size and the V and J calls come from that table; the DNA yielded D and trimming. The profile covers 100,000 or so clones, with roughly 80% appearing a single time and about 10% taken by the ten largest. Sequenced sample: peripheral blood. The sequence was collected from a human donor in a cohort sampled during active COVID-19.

CDR3 bases: TGTGCCAGCAGTTTCCTTACTAGCGCCCTTCCCTACGAGCAGTACTTC. It encodes CASSFLTSALPYEQYF. The chain carries TRBV6-2 or TRBV6-3 and TRBJ2-7; 7 bases align to TRBD2. There are 16 residues in the CDR3. V was pared by 4 bases and J by 2 bases, with 11 bases of the junction left unmatched. Germline CDR1 reads MNHEY; CDR2 reads SVGEGT.